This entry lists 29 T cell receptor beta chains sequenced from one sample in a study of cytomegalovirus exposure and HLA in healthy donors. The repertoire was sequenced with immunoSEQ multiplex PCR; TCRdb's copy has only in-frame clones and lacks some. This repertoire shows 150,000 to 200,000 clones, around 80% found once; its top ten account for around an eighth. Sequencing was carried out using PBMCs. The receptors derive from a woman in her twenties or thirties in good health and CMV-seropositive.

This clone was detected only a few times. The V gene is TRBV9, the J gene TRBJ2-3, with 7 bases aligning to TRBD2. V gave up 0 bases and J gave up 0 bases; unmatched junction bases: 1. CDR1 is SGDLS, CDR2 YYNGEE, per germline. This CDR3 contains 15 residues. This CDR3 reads CASSVGDYSTDTQYF. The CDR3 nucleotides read TGTGCCAGCAGCGTAGGGGACTACAGCACAGATACGCAGTATTTT.

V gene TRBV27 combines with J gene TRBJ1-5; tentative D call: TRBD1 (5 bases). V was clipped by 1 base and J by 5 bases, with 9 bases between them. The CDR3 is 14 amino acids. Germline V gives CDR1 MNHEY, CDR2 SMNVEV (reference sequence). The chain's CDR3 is CASSLLGADQPQHF. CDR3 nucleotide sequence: TGTGCCAGCAGTTTATTAGGGGCGGATCAGCCCCAGCATTTT.

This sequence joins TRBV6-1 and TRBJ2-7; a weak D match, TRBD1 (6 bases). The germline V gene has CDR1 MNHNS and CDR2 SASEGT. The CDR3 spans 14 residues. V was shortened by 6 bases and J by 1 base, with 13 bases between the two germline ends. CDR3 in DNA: TGTGCCAGCAGGGTCCGGGACAATTCCTACGAGCAGTACTTC. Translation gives CASRVRDNSYEQYF.

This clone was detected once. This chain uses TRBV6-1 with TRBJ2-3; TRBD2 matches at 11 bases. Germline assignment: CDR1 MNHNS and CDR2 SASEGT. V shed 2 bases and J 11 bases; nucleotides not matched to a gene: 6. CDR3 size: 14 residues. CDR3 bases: TGTGCCAGCAGTGAAAGAACTAGCGGGAGACAGCAGTATTTT. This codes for CASSERTSGRQQYF.

The CDR3 reads CASSIQGYEQYF. The CDR3, as DNA: TGTGCCAGCAGTATACAGGGCTACGAGCAGTACTTC. This chain uses TRBV6-1 with TRBJ2-7, with D perhaps TRBD1 (6 bases). Trimming took 5 bases from V and 3 from J, leaving 8 bases between them. Germline-derived CDR1 and CDR2 are MNHNS and SASEGT. The CDR3 covers 12 residues.

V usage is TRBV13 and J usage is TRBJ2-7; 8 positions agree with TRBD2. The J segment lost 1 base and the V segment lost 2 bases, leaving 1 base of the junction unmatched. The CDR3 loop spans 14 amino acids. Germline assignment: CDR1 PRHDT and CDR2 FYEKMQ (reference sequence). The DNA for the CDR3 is TGTGCCAGCAGCTTAAGCGGGAGATCCTACGAGCAGTACTTC. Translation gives CASSLSGRSYEQYF.

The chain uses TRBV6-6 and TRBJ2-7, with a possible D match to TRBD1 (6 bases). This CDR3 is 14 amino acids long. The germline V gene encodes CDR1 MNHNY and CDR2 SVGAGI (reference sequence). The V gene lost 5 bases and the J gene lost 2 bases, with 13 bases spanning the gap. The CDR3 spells CASSPRTVAYEQYF. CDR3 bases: TGTGCCAGCAGTCCCCGGACAGTAGCCTACGAGCAGTACTTC.

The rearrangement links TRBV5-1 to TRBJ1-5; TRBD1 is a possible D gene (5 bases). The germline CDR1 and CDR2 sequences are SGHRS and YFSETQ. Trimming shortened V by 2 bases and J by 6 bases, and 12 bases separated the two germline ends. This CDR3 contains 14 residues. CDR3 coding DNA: TGCGCCAGCAGCTTCGGGCAGGGCGGTCAGCCCCAGCATTTT. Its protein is CASSFGQGGQPQHF. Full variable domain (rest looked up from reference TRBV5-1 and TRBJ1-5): KAGVTQTPRYLIKTRGQQVTLSCSPISGHRSVSWYQQTPGQGLQFLFEYFSETQRNKGNFPGRFSGRQFSNSRSEMNVSTLELGDSALYLCASSFGQGGQPQHFGDGTRLSIL.

CDR3 in DNA: TGTGCCAGCCAGCTACAGAACGATAATGAAAAACTGTTTTTT. Protein sequence: CASQLQNDNEKLFF. The V call is TRBV25-1, the J call TRBJ1-4, with D hard to call. The V gene's germline CDR1 is MGHDK and CDR2 SYGVNS. The CDR3 length is 14 residues. Trimming pared 8 bases from V and 4 bases from J, leaving 14 bases between.

The CDR3 DNA reads TGTGCCATCTCCTCCAAGGGAGGTGCCCTTGGTGAGCAGTTCTTC. This codes for CAISSKGGALGEQFF. The chain has TRBV10-3 and TRBJ2-1; D possibly corresponds to TRBD2 (6 bases). The germline V gene has CDR1 ENHRY and CDR2 SYGVKD. Between the trimmed V and J ends, which lost 8 bases and 9 bases, there was a span of 23 bases. This CDR3 has 15 residues.

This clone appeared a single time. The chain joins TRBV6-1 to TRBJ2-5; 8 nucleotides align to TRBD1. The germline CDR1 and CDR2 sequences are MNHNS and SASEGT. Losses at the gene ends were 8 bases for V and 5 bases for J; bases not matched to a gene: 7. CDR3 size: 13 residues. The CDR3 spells CASSTGVRETQYF. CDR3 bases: TGTGCCAGCTCGACAGGGGTCAGGGAGACCCAGTACTTC.

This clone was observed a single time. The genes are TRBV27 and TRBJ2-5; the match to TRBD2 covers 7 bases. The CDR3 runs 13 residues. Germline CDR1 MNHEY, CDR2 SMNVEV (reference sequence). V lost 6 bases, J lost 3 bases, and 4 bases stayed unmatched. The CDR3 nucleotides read TGTGCCAGCAGGACTAGCCAGAAAGAGACCCAGTACTTC. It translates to CASRTSQKETQYF.

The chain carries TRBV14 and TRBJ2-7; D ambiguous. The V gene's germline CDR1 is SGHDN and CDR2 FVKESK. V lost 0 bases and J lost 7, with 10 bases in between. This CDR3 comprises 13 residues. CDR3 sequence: CASSQEYLLEQYF. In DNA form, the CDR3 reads TGTGCCAGCAGCCAAGAATACTTGCTAGAGCAGTACTTC.

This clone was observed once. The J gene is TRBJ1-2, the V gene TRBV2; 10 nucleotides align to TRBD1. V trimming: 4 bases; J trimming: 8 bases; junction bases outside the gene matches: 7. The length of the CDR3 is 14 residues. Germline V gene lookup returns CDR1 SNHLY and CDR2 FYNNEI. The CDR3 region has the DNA TGTGCCAGCAGTGTGAGACAGGGGGCTGAAGGCTACACCTTC. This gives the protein CASSVRQGAEGYTF.

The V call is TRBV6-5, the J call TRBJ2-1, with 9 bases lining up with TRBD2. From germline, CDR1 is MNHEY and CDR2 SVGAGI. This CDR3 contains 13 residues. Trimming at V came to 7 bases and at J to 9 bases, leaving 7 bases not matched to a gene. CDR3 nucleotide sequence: TGTGCCAGCATGCGGGAGGGCCGGGGTGAGCAGTTCTTC. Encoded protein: CASMREGRGEQFF.

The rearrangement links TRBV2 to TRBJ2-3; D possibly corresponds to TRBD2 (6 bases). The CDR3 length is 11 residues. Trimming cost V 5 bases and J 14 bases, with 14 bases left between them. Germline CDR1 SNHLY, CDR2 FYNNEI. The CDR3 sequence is CASSNREPVYF. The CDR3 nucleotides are TGTGCCAGCAGTAACCGGGAGCCCGTGTATTTT.

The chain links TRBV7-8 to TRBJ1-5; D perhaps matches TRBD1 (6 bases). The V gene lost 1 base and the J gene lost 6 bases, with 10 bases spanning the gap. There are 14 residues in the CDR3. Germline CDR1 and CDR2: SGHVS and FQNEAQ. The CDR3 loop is CASSLVRGGQPQHF. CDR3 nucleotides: TGTGCCAGCAGCTTAGTCAGGGGCGGTCAGCCCCAGCATTTT. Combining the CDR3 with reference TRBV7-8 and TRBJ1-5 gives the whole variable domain GAGVSQSPRYKVAKRGQDVALRCDPISGHVSLFWYQQALGQGPEFLTYFQNEAQLDKSGLPSDRFFAERPEGSVSTLKIQRTQQEDSAVYLCASSLVRGGQPQHFGDGTRLSIL.

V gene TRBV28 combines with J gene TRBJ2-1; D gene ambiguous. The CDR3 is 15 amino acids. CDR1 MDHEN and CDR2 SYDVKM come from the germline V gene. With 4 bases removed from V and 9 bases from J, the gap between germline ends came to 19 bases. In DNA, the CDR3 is TGTGCCAGCAGTTCGACTTCTATGGGTTCTAGTGAGCAGTTCTTC. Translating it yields CASSSTSMGSSEQFF.

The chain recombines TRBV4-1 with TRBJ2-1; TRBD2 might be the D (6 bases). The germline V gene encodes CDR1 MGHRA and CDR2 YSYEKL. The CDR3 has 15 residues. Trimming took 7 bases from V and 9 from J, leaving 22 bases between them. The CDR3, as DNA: TGCGCCAGCAATGTGGGGGGTGGAAGGGTTGGTGAGCAGTTCTTC. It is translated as CASNVGGGRVGEQFF.

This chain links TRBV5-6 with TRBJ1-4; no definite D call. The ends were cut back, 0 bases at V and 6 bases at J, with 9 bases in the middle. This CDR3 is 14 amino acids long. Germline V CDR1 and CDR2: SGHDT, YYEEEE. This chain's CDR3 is CASSLGGYDEKLFF. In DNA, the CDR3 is TGTGCCAGCAGCTTGGGCGGGTATGATGAAAAACTGTTTTTT.

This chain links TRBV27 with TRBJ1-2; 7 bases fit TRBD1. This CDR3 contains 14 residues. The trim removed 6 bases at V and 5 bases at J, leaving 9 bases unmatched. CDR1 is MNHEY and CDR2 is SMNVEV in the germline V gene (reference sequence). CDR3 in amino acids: CASSSRGSRYGYTF. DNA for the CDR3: TGTGCCAGCAGCAGCAGGGGGTCCCGATATGGCTACACCTTC.

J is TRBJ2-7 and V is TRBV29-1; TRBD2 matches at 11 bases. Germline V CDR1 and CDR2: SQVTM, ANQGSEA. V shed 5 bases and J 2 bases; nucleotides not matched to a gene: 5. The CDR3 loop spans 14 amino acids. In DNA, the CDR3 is TGCAGCGTTTTTACTAGCGGGAGTACCTACGAGCAGTACTTC. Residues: CSVFTSGSTYEQYF.

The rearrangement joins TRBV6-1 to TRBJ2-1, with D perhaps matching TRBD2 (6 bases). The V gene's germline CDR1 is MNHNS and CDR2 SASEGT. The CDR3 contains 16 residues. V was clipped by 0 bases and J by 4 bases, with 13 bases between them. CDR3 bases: TGTGCCAGCAGTGAAGCCATGACTAGGTTTTACAATGAGCAGTTCTTC. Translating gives CASSEAMTRFYNEQFF.

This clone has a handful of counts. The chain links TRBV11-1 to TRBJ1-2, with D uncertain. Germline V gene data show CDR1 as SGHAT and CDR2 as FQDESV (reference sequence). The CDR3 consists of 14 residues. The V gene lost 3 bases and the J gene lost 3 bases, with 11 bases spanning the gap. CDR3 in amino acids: CASSLVPQDYGYTF. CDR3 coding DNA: TGTGCCAGCAGCTTGGTCCCACAAGACTATGGCTACACCTTC.

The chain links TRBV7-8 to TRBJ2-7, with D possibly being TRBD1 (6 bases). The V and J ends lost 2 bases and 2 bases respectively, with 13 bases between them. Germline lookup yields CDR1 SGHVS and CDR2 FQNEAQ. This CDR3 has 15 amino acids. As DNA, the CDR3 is TGTGCCAGCAGCTTAACAGGGAATAATCCCTACGAGCAGTACTTC. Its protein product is CASSLTGNNPYEQYF.

The CDR3 protein is CASSFQSDRVFAGYTF. The CDR3 DNA reads TGTGCCAGCAGCTTTCAATCGGACAGGGTTTTTGCAGGCTACACCTTC. The chain uses TRBV7-8 and TRBJ1-2, with TRBD1 matching over 8 bases. This CDR3 is 16 amino acids long. Germline V gene lookup returns CDR1 SGHVS and CDR2 FQNEAQ. The V gene end was trimmed by 3 bases and the J gene end by 8 bases; junction bases not matched to a gene: 14.

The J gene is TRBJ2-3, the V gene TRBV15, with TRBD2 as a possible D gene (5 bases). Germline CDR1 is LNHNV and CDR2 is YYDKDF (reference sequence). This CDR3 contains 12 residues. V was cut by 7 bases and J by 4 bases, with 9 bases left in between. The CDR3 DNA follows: TGTGCCACCAAAGGGAGTTCAGATACGCAGTATTTT. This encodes CATKGSSDTQYF. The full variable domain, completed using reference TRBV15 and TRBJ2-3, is DAMVIQNPRYQVTQFGKPVTLSCSQTLNHNVMYWYQQKSSQAPKLLFHYYDKDFNNEADTPDNFQSRRPNTSFCFLDIRSPGLGDTAMYLCATKGSSDTQYFGPGTRLTVL.

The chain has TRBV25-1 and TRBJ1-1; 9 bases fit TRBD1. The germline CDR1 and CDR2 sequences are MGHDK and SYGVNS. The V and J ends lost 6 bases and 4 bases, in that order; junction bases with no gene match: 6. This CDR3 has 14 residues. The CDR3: CASRGTGSGTEAFF. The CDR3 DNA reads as TGTGCCAGCAGAGGGACAGGGAGCGGCACTGAAGCTTTCTTT.

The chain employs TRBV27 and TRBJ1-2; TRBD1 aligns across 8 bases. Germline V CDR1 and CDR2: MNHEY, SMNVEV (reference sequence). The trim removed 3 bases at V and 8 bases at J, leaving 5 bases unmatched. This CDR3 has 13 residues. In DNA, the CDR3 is TGTGCCAGCAGTTTCGACAGGGGCGGAGGCTACACCTTC. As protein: CASSFDRGGGYTF.